Below are 4 T cell receptor beta chains sequenced from a single sample in a study of regulatory T cells in long-lasting Graves disease. Construction of TCR beta libraries relied on iRepertoire HTBI primers and on Arm-PCR targeting CDR3 regions. TCRdb reanalysed the multiplex PCR reads using MiXCR and keeps one entry per CDR3 protein. The repertoire includes about 540,000 distinct CDR3 sequences, approximately 12% of them detected once, and more than 8.5% sits in the top ten. Time point denoted: newly diagnosed GD, antithyroid drugs for less than 3 months. Construction of the TCR library relied on RNA isolated from PBMCs. In addition, the sample was reused for a study of T cells in Graves' hyperthyroidism and ophthalmopathy.

The specimen was peripheral blood mononuclear cells (PBMCs), collected at new diagnosis, from a patient treated with antithyroid drugs. The receptors stem from a man aged 25-40 years with Graves disease.

This clonotype occurred many times. The gene calls are TRBV2 and TRBJ2-3; D is unresolved. From germline, CDR1 is SNHLY and CDR2 FYNNEI. Deletions cut 7 bases from V and 4 bases from J, with 9 bases between. This CDR3 contains 12 residues. The CDR3 protein is CASTPIPDTQYF. CDR3 DNA sequence: TGTGCCAGCACCCCTATCCCAGATACGCAGTATTTT.

About this clonotype itself: Being one base from a much bigger clone, this may be a read error. The genes are TRBV10-2 and TRBJ2-1, with 7 bases lining up with TRBD2. The J call may be incorrect, as the DNA end agrees better with TRBJ2-5. Germline V CDR1 and CDR2: WSHSY, SAAADI. There are 13 residues in the CDR3. The CDR3 reads CASKTSSQETQYF. The CDR3, as DNA: TGCGCCAGCAAGACTAGCAGCCAAGAGACCCAGTACTTC.

Ten or more counts support this clonotype. This rearrangement joins TRBV7-2 to TRBJ2-5; TRBD1 is a possible D gene (6 bases). CDR1 is SGHTA, CDR2 FQGNSA, per germline. V was trimmed by 3 bases and J by 4 bases, leaving 12 bases between them. The length of the CDR3 is 14 residues. The CDR3 sequence: CASSLRGWGETQYF. In DNA form, the CDR3 reads TGTGCCAGCAGCTTGAGGGGGTGGGGAGAGACCCAGTACTTC.

In this sample, this clonotype turned up a few times. The CDR3 bases are TGTGCCAGCAGTGATATCGGGAGGGGAACTAATGAAAAACTGTTTTTT. It specifies CASSDIGRGTNEKLFF. The chain employs TRBV6-1 and TRBJ1-4; a weak D match, TRBD1 (5 bases). V was cut by 3 bases and J by 1 base, with 12 bases left in between. The CDR3 length is 16 residues. In germline, CDR1 is MNHNS, CDR2 SASEGT.